This TCR beta chain emerged from a study of Ad26.COV2.S vaccination and SARS-CoV-2 variants (dated by TCRdb to the early 2020s). With regard to the full study: Donors in the vaccine arm were drawn from COV1001, a phase I-IIa trial of Ad26.COV2.S in healthy adults that was multicentre, randomized, double-blind and placebo-controlled. Ad26.COV2.S was administered intramuscularly at 5 x 10^10 or 1 x 10^11 viral particles, either as a single shot or as two shots given 56 days apart. TCRbeta repertoire sequencing was used to assess the specificity and breadth of SARS-CoV-2-reactive T cell receptors after Ad26.COV2.S vaccination. The TCR-sequenced set comprised approximately 30 samples: around 20 Ad26.COV2.S vaccine recipients, 5 placebo recipients and 8 SARS-CoV-2 convalescent individuals. Participants in the trial were split at random into five groups of five each, receiving low-dose or high-dose Ad26.COV2.S once or twice, or else placebo on both occasions. Throughout the experiments and outcome assessment, investigators stayed blinded to trial group allocation.

CDR1 and CDR2, looked up from the germline V gene (reference sequence), are LNHDA and SQIVND. Taken from cysteine to valine, the CDR3 has 10 residues. Only the CDR3 portion is preserved as DNA: 30 bases, with reading frame beginning at the first base. The label giving this sample's treatment or condition can be read as: around 19 received Ad26.COV2.S at low or high dose, single or two shots; roughly five received placebo; per-sample allocation not given. For vaccine and placebo recipients, repertoires were sequenced using samples collected on day 63 after the first injection. In Cohort 1b, fewer than 30 adults aged 18-55 years were enrolled at a single site in Boston, USA, between 29 July and 7 August 2020. Ad26.COV2.S was a replication-incompetent adenovirus type 26 vector that expressed a prefusion-stabilized SARS-CoV-2 spike protein derived from the original Wuhan strain. Comment on this clone: This receptor's antigen is unknown. No base quality information exists; no much larger clone differs at one position.

Findings and caveats that apply to the study as a whole: The study was not powered to compare responses between vaccine doses or regimens. Compared with placebo recipients, Ad26.COV2.S recipients showed higher spike-specific TCR breadth (P = 0.0014). After vaccination, spike-specific CD8+ and CD4+ T cell responses were reported to show substantial breadth. According to the authors, total T cell responses may have been underestimated by the TCR breadth and depth analyses. Vaccine and placebo recipients had comparable non-spike TCR breadth, which fits with the vaccine containing only spike.

The immunoSEQ Assay was used to sequence TCRbeta CDR3 regions. After extraction, genomic DNA underwent amplification by bias-controlled multiplex PCR, followed by high-throughput sequencing. The source study handled its data this way. To quantify the absolute abundance of every unique TCRbeta CDR3 region, sequences were collapsed and filtered. T cell fraction was estimated by normalization of TCRbeta template counts to usable DNA, with usable DNA being measured through amplification of reference genes present in all nucleated cells. Repertoire TCRs were annotated as SARS-CoV-2-specific by exact matching of V gene, CDR3 amino acid sequence and J gene to a known reactive TCR set. The reference SARS-CoV-2 TCR set came from MIRA and was filtered for enrichment in COVID-19-positive ImmuneCODE repertoires, removing public or cross-reactive TCRs. Drawing on the MIRA antigens, annotated TCRs were analysed further at the level of specific ORF or position within ORF. Breadth was defined as the number of annotated unique rearrangements divided by the total number of unique productive rearrangements, and depth was defined as the summed frequency of the annotated unique rearrangements. Two-sided Wilcoxon rank-sum tests were used to compare TCR breadth between groups. TCRdb re-hosts the immuneACCESS table, in-frame sequences only. Its copies lack some clones; in the studies checked, an unresolved V gene accounts for under half of them, and the cause for the rest is not known. V, J and clone size are taken as reported in that table, and D and trimming were inferred from the DNA itself. Recorded for this sample are 300,000 to 350,000 clones; 75% to 90% of them occurred a single time. Around 5.5% of the sample goes to the ten largest clones.

The sequence came from a person between 18 and 65 years old who received the Ad26.COV2.S COVID-19 vaccine or a placebo. The V and J genes are TRBV19 and TRBJ2-7, with TRBD2 identical over 7 junction bases. The source material was peripheral blood, sampled in a trial of Ad26.COV2.S vaccine versus placebo. At the DNA level, the sequence is TGTGCGGGGGGGTCACCGGGGCAGTACGTC. Translated, it gives CAGGSPGQYV.